The 7 T cell receptor beta chains given below trace back to one sample, sequenced in a study of cytomegalovirus exposure and HLA in healthy donors. Primers for the PCR totalled 60 Vbeta and 13 Jbeta. Assay used: immunoSEQ multiplex PCR; TCRdb lists only in-frame clones, some missing. The profile covers 150,000 to 200,000 clones, with approximately 9.5% appearing a single time and 1% to 1.5% taken by the ten largest. Input material: PBMCs. All receptors derive from a woman aged 30 to 39 in good health and CMV-seropositive.

The genes are TRBV5-1 and TRBJ1-6; TRBD1 matches 7 bases. The CDR3 consists of 14 residues. After removal of 4 bases from V and 6 bases from J, the junction contained 4 bases not matched to a gene. Germline V CDR1 and CDR2: SGHRS, YFSETQ. CDR3 in amino acids: CASSPTGFNSPLHF. The DNA for the CDR3 is TGCGCCAGCAGCCCGACAGGGTTTAATTCACCCCTCCACTTT.

The J gene is TRBJ2-1, the V gene TRBV27, with 7 positions matching TRBD2. J was trimmed by 2 bases and V by 0 bases; bases with no gene match: 1. CDR3 size: 15 residues. Looked up from germline, CDR1 is MNHEY and CDR2 is SMNVEV (reference sequence). CDR3 amino acids: CASSLSRETYNEQFF. The CDR3 nucleotides are TGTGCCAGCAGTTTATCGCGGGAGACCTACAATGAGCAGTTCTTC.

This clone was detected only a few times. This chain joins TRBV7-3 and TRBJ2-3; D call uncertain. The CDR3 loop spans 15 amino acids. Germline CDR1 reads SGHTA; CDR2 reads FQGTGA. V was pared by 2 bases and J by 9 bases, with 18 bases between. The DNA of the CDR3 is TGTGCCAGCAGCTTACGCCACTCAACAGATATGACGCAGTATTTT. The encoded protein is CASSLRHSTDMTQYF. The full variable domain, its missing parts supplied by reference TRBV7-3 and TRBJ2-3, is GAGVSQTPSNKVTEKGKYVELRCDPISGHTALYWYRQSLGQGPEFLIYFQGTGAADDSGLPNDRFFAVRPEGSVSTLKIQRTERGDSAVYLCASSLRHSTDMTQYFGPGTRLTVL.

The genes are TRBV30 and TRBJ2-3, with D maybe TRBD2 (6 bases). The V gene lost 3 bases and the J gene lost 2 bases, with 12 bases spanning the gap. Germline CDR1 reads GTSNPN; CDR2 reads SVGIG (reference sequence). The CDR3 has 14 residues. The CDR3 spells CAWSTRDFTDTQYF. DNA for the CDR3: TGTGCCTGGAGCACCCGGGACTTCACAGATACGCAGTATTTT. Variable domain in full (rest from reference TRBV30 and TRBJ2-3): SQTIHQWPATLVQPVGSPLSLECTVEGTSNPNLYWYRQAAGRGLQLLFYSVGIGQISSEVPQNLSASRPQDRQFILSSKKLLLSDSGFYLCAWSTRDFTDTQYFGPGTRLTVL.

The V gene is TRBV19, the J gene TRBJ1-2; no clear D. The CDR3 loop spans 17 amino acids. V was trimmed by 6 bases and J by 7 bases, leaving 27 bases between them. The V gene's germline CDR1 is LNHDA and CDR2 SQIVND (reference sequence). The CDR3 region has the DNA TGTGCCAGTAGCCCCGGTGGTTCTAGGAGGAGAGTAATTGGCTACACCTTC. As protein: CASSPGGSRRRVIGYTF.

V is TRBV30 and J is TRBJ2-3, with D perhaps matching TRBD1 (5 bases). The V end was cut by 5 bases, the J end by 3 bases, with 9 bases between. In germline, CDR1 is GTSNPN, CDR2 SVGIG (reference sequence). The CDR3 is made up of 12 amino acids. The CDR3 protein is CAWDQGTDTQYF. CDR3 nucleotides: TGTGCCTGGGATCAGGGAACAGATACGCAGTATTTT.

The V and J genes are TRBV18 and TRBJ1-1; D is unclear. Germline V gene sequence: CDR1 KGHSH, CDR2 LQKENI. The CDR3 length is 11 residues. V lost 6 bases and J lost 7, with 9 bases in between. The CDR3 spells CASSQHREAFF. The CDR3 DNA sequence: TGTGCCAGCTCTCAACACCGTGAAGCTTTCTTT.